Listed here are 18 T cell receptor beta chains from one sample, sequenced in a study of blood T cell repertoires in COVID-19 (dated by TCRdb to between 2020 and 2021). Libraries came from the immunoSEQ multiplex PCR assay. As stored in TCRdb, this immuneACCESS dataset retains in-frame rearrangements with V and J assigned. A fraction of the clones does not appear; measured against another copy, unresolved V genes explain less than half of the discrepancy, and the remainder lacks a known reason. For this sample there are about 250,000 clones; approximately 86% appear just once. The ten largest account for 1.3% to 1.5% of the sample. The sequenced material came from peripheral blood. The receptor set was obtained from a man older than 75 with acute or convalescent COVID-19.

V and J are TRBV3-1 (or the pseudogene TRBV3-2) and TRBJ2-1; 11 nucleotides match TRBD2. In germline, CDR1 is LGHDT, CDR2 YNNKEL (reference sequence). Germline trimming cut 0 bases from V and 6 bases from J; bases unmatched to any gene: 1. CDR3 length equals 15 residues. The CDR3 DNA follows: TGTGCCAGCAGCCAAGAGACTAGCGGGACCAATGAGCAGTTCTTC. This sequence encodes CASSQETSGTNEQFF.

The chain employs TRBV5-1 and TRBJ1-1, with 10 bases matching TRBD1. Unmatched junction bases numbered 9, after V lost 4 bases and J lost 6 bases. Germline lookup yields CDR1 SGHRS and CDR2 YFSETQ. The CDR3 sequence is 15 residues long. DNA of the CDR3: TGCGCCAGCAGCGCCCGACAGGGGGCGCAGGCTGAAGCTTTCTTT. Protein sequence: CASSARQGAQAEAFF.

This clone turned up a few times. The chain is built from TRBV10-1 and TRBJ1-4; weak D call: TRBD1 (6 bases). CDR3 length equals 19 residues. The V end was cut by 7 bases, the J end by 0 bases, with 24 bases between. CDR1 is WNHNN, CDR2 SYGVQD, per germline (reference sequence). CDR3 region: CASTRLSDSRTATNEKLFF. CDR3 DNA: TGCGCCAGCACCAGACTTTCGGACAGTCGGACCGCAACTAATGAAAAACTGTTTTTT.

The chain employs TRBV11-2 and TRBJ2-7, with D perhaps TRBD1 (5 bases). There are 17 residues in the CDR3. Trimming pared 3 bases from V and 2 bases from J, leaving 20 bases between. CDR1 is SGHAT and CDR2 is FQNNGV in the germline V gene. The CDR3 here is CASSLMIQGREAYEQYF. The CDR3 DNA follows: TGTGCCAGCAGCTTGATGATTCAGGGAAGAGAAGCCTACGAGCAGTACTTC.

J is TRBJ2-1 and V is TRBV5-1, with TRBD2 matching 7 bases. Per germline, CDR1 SGHRS and CDR2 YFSETQ. The junction had 6 bases not matched to a gene; V was cut back by 0 bases and J by 6 bases. This CDR3 contains 15 residues. The DNA of the CDR3 is TGCGCCAGCAGCTTGGGGGACTACCGCGGCAATGAGCAGTTCTTC. Amino acid sequence: CASSLGDYRGNEQFF.

The chain employs TRBV6-1 and TRBJ1-1, with D possibly matching TRBD1 (5 bases). The CDR3 has 13 amino acids. Trimming left V 2 bases short and J 4 bases short, with 8 bases between. The V gene's germline CDR1 is MNHNS and CDR2 SASEGT. The CDR3 DNA is TGTGCCAGCAGTGAATCAGGGCTCACTGAAGCTTTCTTT. It specifies CASSESGLTEAFF.

Comments on this clone: Other DNA sequences within the sample encode an identical CDR3. The CDR3 DNA is TGTGCCAGCAGCGTCGGACAGATCCAAGAGACCCAGTACTTC. Its protein is CASSVGQIQETQYF. The gene calls are TRBV9 and TRBJ2-5; a possible D gene is TRBD1 (6 bases). There are 14 residues in the CDR3. V shed 2 bases and J shed 1 base, with 9 bases lying between them. The germline CDR1 and CDR2 sequences are SGDLS and YYNGEE. The full variable domain, rest sourced from reference TRBV9 and TRBJ2-5, is DSGVTQTPKHLITATGQRVTLRCSPRSGDLSVYWYQQSLDQGLQFLIQYYNGEERAKGNILERFSAQQFPDLHSELNLSSLELGDSALYFCASSVGQIQETQYFGPGTRLLVL.

The rearrangement joins TRBV5-8 to TRBJ2-7; 8 nucleotides line up with TRBD2. There are 14 residues in the CDR3. Per germline, CDR1 SGHTS and CDR2 YDEGEE. Unmatched junction bases numbered 4, after V lost 5 bases and J lost 0 bases. The CDR3 reads CASRPAGVSYEQYF. For the CDR3, the DNA is TGTGCCAGCAGACCAGCGGGAGTCTCCTACGAGCAGTACTTC.

The rearrangement uses TRBV3-1 (or the pseudogene TRBV3-2) and TRBJ2-4; 7 nucleotides agree with TRBD1. The CDR3 runs to 12 residues. After removal of 7 bases from V and 6 bases from J, the junction contained 3 bases not matched to a gene. CDR1 is LGHDT and CDR2 is YNNKEL in the germline V gene (reference sequence). The CDR3 DNA reads as TGTGCCAGCAATAACAGGGGAAACATTCAGTACTTC. Its protein product is CASNNRGNIQYF.

As regards this clone: A junction boundary mismatches the germline segment, possibly from a read error. V is TRBV19 and J is TRBJ2-7; D uncertain. Looked up from germline, CDR1 is LNHDA and CDR2 is SQIVND (reference sequence). The CDR3 runs 13 residues. The CDR3 is CASSRRISNEQYF. CDR3 nucleotides: TGTGCCAGTAGTAGGCGGATCTCCAACGAGCAGTACTTC.

The V call is TRBV14, the J call TRBJ2-2, with TRBD1 as a possible D gene (5 bases). The CDR3 covers 15 residues. Looked up from germline, CDR1 is SGHDN and CDR2 is FVKESK. Between the trimmed V and J ends, which lost 4 bases and 1 base, there was a span of 10 bases. In DNA, the CDR3 is TGTGCCAGCAGCCCTCAGGGTCTGAACACCGGGGAGCTGTTTTTT. Its translation: CASSPQGLNTGELFF.

V usage is TRBV4-1 and J usage is TRBJ2-7; D perhaps matches TRBD2 (6 bases). Germline V CDR1 and CDR2: MGHRA, YSYEKL. Trimming took off 5 bases at V and 2 bases at J, with 13 bases between the two ends. The CDR3 loop spans 14 amino acids. The CDR3 reads CASSIYPGAYEQYF. The DNA of the CDR3 is TGCGCCAGCAGCATCTATCCGGGAGCCTACGAGCAGTACTTC.

This clone was recorded only once. The CDR3 bases are TGTGCCAGCAGTCCAGGACAGACTAACTATGGCTACACCTTC. It codes for CASSPGQTNYGYTF. The chain employs TRBV6-5 and TRBJ1-2; tentative D call: TRBD1 (6 bases). The ends were cut back, 5 bases at V and 0 bases at J, with 10 bases in the middle. From germline, CDR1 is MNHEY and CDR2 SVGAGI. CDR3 length: 14 residues.

CDR3 loop: CASRPTGAGYGYTF. In DNA, the CDR3 is TGTGCCAGCAGACCAACAGGGGCGGGATATGGCTACACCTTC. This chain joins TRBV7-2 and TRBJ1-2; the match to TRBD1 covers 7 bases. The J segment lost 5 bases and the V segment lost 6 bases, leaving 9 bases of the junction unmatched. The CDR3 covers 14 residues. Germline V gives CDR1 SGHTA, CDR2 FQGNSA.

This clone has more than one count but fewer than ten. The V gene is TRBV5-1, the J gene TRBJ1-3; 7 bases align to TRBD1. Germline CDR1 and CDR2: SGHRS and YFSETQ. Germline trimming cut 2 bases from V and 2 bases from J; bases unmatched to any gene: 7. This CDR3 has 16 residues. The CDR3 DNA follows: TGCGCCAGCAGCTTTTCGGGCAGGGGGACTGGAAACACCATATATTTT. Translated: CASSFSGRGTGNTIYF. Using reference TRBV5-1 and TRBJ1-3 for the parts outside the CDR3, the full variable domain is KAGVTQTPRYLIKTRGQQVTLSCSPISGHRSVSWYQQTPGQGLQFLFEYFSETQRNKGNFPGRFSGRQFSNSRSEMNVSTLELGDSALYLCASSFSGRGTGNTIYFGEGSWLTVV.

This rearrangement joins TRBV7-9 to TRBJ1-1, with TRBD1 as a possible D gene (5 bases). V was shortened by 1 base and J by 11 bases, with 17 bases between the two germline ends. Germline values: CDR1 SEHNR, CDR2 FQNEAQ (reference sequence). This CDR3 has 14 residues. Here the CDR3 DNA reads TGTGCCAGCAGCTTAGGCGACCTGGGGGGGAGCGCTTTCTTT. Residues: CASSLGDLGGSAFF.

The V gene is TRBV6-2 or TRBV6-3, the J gene TRBJ1-2; D gene uncertain. V was pared by 0 bases and J by 0 bases, with 14 bases between. Germline-derived CDR1 and CDR2 are MNHEY and SVGEGT. CDR3 size: 17 residues. The CDR3 is CASSYSSVDATNYGYTF. The CDR3 bases are TGTGCCAGCAGTTACTCGAGCGTAGACGCGACTAACTATGGCTACACCTTC.

The gene calls are TRBV5-1 and TRBJ2-3, with TRBD2 matching 16 bases. The germline V gene encodes CDR1 SGHRS and CDR2 YFSETQ. The CDR3 covers 18 residues. Losses at the gene ends were 1 base for V and 0 bases for J; bases not matched to a gene: 2. The CDR3 coding sequence is TGCGCCAGCAGCTTGTCGGGACTAGCGGGGGGGAGCACAGATACGCAGTATTTT. Translated, it gives CASSLSGLAGGSTDTQYF.